This T cell receptor beta chain was found in a study of metastatic and nonmetastatic thyroid tumors. Before thyroid surgery, none of the patients had received any treatment. In the original analysis: Clinicopathological groups supplied CDR3 differences that were used to build a distant-metastasis classifier for papillary thyroid cancer. TCRdb reprocessed the PCR reads using MiXCR. TCRdb's processing, not the authors' own work, is the source of the V and J calls. The table lists tens of thousands of clones, roughly 24% of them singletons. The table lists this clone with many counts. Antigen: not known. The study's findings and limits: Within blood and tumor, benign nodules reportedly had significantly lower TCR beta diversity than malignant thyroid tumors did.

J lost 1 base, V lost 7 bases, and 2 bases had no gene match. The V gene's germline CDR1 is GTSNPN and CDR2 SVGIG (reference sequence). CDR3 length: 12 residues. The origin of this receptor is a female donor with papillary thyroid cancer or a benign thyroid nodule (not recorded which). Some clones in this sample may be carry-over from other donors' samples. Sequenced material: blood. The J gene is TRBJ2-3, the V gene TRBV30; 7 nucleotides align to TRBD1. The CDR3 here is CAYGQGTDTQYF. In DNA form, the CDR3 reads TGTGCCTACGGACAGGGCACAGATACGCAGTATTTT. The variable domain in full, with the rest retrieved from reference TRBV30 and TRBJ2-3, is SQTIHQWPATLVQPVGSPLSLECTVEGTSNPNLYWYRQAAGRGLQLLFYSVGIGQISSEVPQNLSASRPQDRQFILSSKKLLLSDSGFYLCAYGQGTDTQYFGPGTRLTVL.